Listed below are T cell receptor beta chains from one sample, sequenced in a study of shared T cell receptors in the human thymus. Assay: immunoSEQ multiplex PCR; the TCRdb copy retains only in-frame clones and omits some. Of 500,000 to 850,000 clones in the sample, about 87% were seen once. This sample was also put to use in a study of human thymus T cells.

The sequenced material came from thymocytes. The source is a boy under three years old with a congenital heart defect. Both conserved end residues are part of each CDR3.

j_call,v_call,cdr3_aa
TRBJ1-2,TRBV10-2,CASSGRIGWTVLEAYGYTF
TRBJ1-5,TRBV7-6,CASSPRDRGNSNQPQHF
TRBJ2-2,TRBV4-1,CASSPGLAERSTGELFF
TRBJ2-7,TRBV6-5,CASSYYPSGDSYEQYF
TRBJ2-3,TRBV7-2,CASSFGEREVDTQYF
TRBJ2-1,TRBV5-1,CASSLEGGGASDEQFF
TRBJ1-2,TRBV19,CASSISEASRGYTF
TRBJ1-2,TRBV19,CASSIRAGGAGNYGYTF
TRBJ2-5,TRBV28,CASSPRVLPRLAGGEEAQYF
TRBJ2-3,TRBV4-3,CASSQRPVSRGENTDTQYF
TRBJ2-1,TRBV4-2,CASSQGSRGLRGEQFF
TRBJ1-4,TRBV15,CATSRTGRNEKLFF
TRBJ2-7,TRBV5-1,CASSLATASSSYEQYF
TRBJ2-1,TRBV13,CASSLGRESNEQFF
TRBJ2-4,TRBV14,CASSQETVNIQYF
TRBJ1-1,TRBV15,CATSRGGGGGEAFF
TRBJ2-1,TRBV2,CASSEGTRGPTYNEQFF
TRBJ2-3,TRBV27,CASSLRQLHGGTRTDTQYF
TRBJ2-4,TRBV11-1,CASSLGDSLAKNIQYF
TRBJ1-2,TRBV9,CASTTLPGHPNYGYTF
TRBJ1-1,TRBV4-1,CASRHGTGGISTEAFF
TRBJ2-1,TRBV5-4,CASSLAGAGSEQFF
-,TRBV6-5,CASSYSTLASYEQYF
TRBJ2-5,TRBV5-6,CASSSRVRDRQETQYF
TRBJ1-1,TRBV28,CASSTLGPTEAFF
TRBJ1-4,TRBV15,CATSRSGQSNEKLFF
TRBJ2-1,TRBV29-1,CSVVRRTYSNEQFF
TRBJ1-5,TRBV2,CASSCDRGGSYSNQPQHF
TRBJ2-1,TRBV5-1,CASSSTGGYNEQFF
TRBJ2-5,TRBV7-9,CASSPPGLTMGTQYF
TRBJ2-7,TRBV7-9,CASDRQGVGGEQYF
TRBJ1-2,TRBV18,CASSWGGTKTYGYTF
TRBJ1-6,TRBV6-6,CASATGWNNSPLHF